This T cell receptor (beta chain) derives from a study of T cells after posttransplantation cyclophosphamide (dated by TCRdb to the mid-2010s). Some background on the complete study: Using TRB sequencing, the study followed how the T cell repertoire rebuilt after myeloablative bone marrow transplantation with posttransplantation cyclophosphamide given as GVHD prophylaxis. Samples from a few dozen PTCy-treated patients, along with samples from roughly 15 of their related bone marrow donors, underwent antigen receptor sequencing. Blood from all 35 or so PTCy patients with 1-year posttransplant specimens was subjected to TRB sequencing. In 3 patients, up to roughly 3 additional blood samples taken between 2 and 5.2 years after transplant also underwent TRB sequencing, as did pretransplant blood from a handful of patients. Because TRA and TRB clonality were tightly correlated in 9 samples, subsequent TCR analyses were focused on TRB only. Public TRB sequences were compared against a database of over 3,600 sequences linked to responses to pathogens, tumor antigens, self-antigens and alloantigens. Broad study findings and their caveats: The TRB repertoires of T cells infiltrating skin or GI tract showed only limited overlap with the TRB repertoires of T cells in blood. Across fewer than 55 patients, TRB clonality was highly associated with recipient CMV seropositivity and CMV reactivation, and PTCy diversity was similar to diversity in CNI/methotrexate controls. At 1-2 months, donor-recipient similarity was low but rose over the first year, and the later blood repertoires were often dominated by donor CD8+ memory clones.

At least ten counts were recorded for this clone. The antigen this receptor binds is unknown. Within one base of it there is no much larger clone, and no base qualities were kept. TRB sequencing was run on genomic DNA with either the immunoSEQ assay at survey resolution or the hsTCRB kit. From the authors' description of their analysis: The immunoSEQ software handled initial read processing, and the LymphoSeq R package was used for repertoire analyses. For each TRB dataset, clonality was calculated as 1 minus normalized Shannon entropy, and the Gini coefficient was computed as well. Phenotypes of unsorted samples were inferred by mapping TRB sequences from sorted subsets of the recipient or donor onto the same recipient's unsorted samples. The table was pulled from immuneACCESS by TCRdb, which kept in-frame rearrangements only. Such tables lose some clones; where checked, under half of the loss comes from unresolved V genes, and the rest has no known cause. The DNA was the basis for D and trimming; V, J and clone size are from that table. The table notes about 37,000 clones here, none of them singletons. Of the sample, more than 4.5% falls within the top ten clones.

Peripheral blood samples were provided by related bone marrow donors on the day of marrow donation. Peripheral blood and bone marrow mononuclear cells were isolated by Ficoll-Hypaque density centrifugation and were cryopreserved. Via the germline V gene, CDR1 is MDHEN and CDR2 SYDVKM. From the cysteine up to the phenylalanine, the CDR3 has a length of 13 residues. The retained sequence is limited to the CDR3, 39 bases, with the frame set at the first base. Trimming takes 7 bases off V and 5 bases off J; junction bases not matched to a gene: 6. The receptor was derived from a man younger than 45 in good health and a related stem cell transplant donor. The rearranged segments are TRBV28 and TRBJ2-5; 8 middle bases align to TRBD1. Input material: PBMCs. The CDR3 loop reads CASTRTGRETQYF. The DNA sequence is given as TGTGCCAGCACCCGGACAGGGCGGGAGACCCAGTACTTC.